The 12 T cell receptor beta chains presented below share a single source sample, sequenced in a study of blood T cell repertoires in COVID-19. Generated by immunoSEQ multiplex PCR, the TCRdb table keeps only in-frame clones and is missing some. The repertoire has some 150,000 clones, around 84% of them found once; the top ten carry roughly 6.8%. The sequencing input was peripheral blood. These receptors originate from a woman between 45 and 65 years old in a cohort sampled during active or convalescent COVID-19.

J is TRBJ2-1 and V is TRBV19; possible D gene TRBD2, 7 bases. The CDR3 is 16 residues long. Trimming shortened V by 6 bases and J by 4 bases, and 19 bases separated the two germline ends. The germline CDR1 and CDR2 sequences are LNHDA and SQIVND (reference sequence). The CDR3 bases are TGTGCCAGTAGGACCCGCCGGGCGGGGGCATACAATGAGCAGTTCTTC. Translated: CASRTRRAGAYNEQFF. Using reference TRBV19 and TRBJ2-1 for the parts outside the CDR3, the full variable domain is DGGITQSPKYLFRKEGQNVTLSCEQNLNHDAMYWYRQDPGQGLRLIYYSQIVNDFQKGDIAEGYSVSREKKESFPLTVTSAQKNPTAFYLCASRTRRAGAYNEQFFGPGTRLTVL.

V is TRBV6-5 and J is TRBJ1-1; 7 nucleotides match TRBD1. Trimming removed 6 bases from V and 5 bases from J; junction bases left unmatched: 6. Germline V CDR1 and CDR2: MNHEY, SVGAGI. The CDR3 is 13 residues long. CDR3 in amino acids: CASRGPTGTEAFF. CDR3 in DNA: TGTGCCAGCAGGGGCCCGACAGGGACTGAAGCTTTCTTT.

V gene TRBV2 combines with J gene TRBJ1-1; D call uncertain. The germline V gene encodes CDR1 SNHLY and CDR2 FYNNEI. The V end was cut by 7 bases, the J end by 1 base, with 10 bases between. The CDR3 spans 13 residues. The CDR3 reads CASTRQENTEAFF. The CDR3, as DNA: TGTGCCAGCACCAGACAAGAGAACACTGAAGCTTTCTTT.

This clone came up once. The chain uses TRBV5-4 and TRBJ2-6, with D perhaps matching TRBD1 (6 bases). The CDR3 spans 15 residues. Germline assignment: CDR1 SGHNT and CDR2 YYREEE (reference sequence). V was shortened by 4 bases and J by 3 bases, with 11 bases between the two germline ends. CDR3 DNA sequence: TGTGCCAGCAGCGACAGGTCCGGTGGGGCCAACGTCCTGACTTTC. Translation: CASSDRSGGANVLTF.

The chain has TRBV7-2 and TRBJ2-1; the match to TRBD2 covers 11 bases. From germline, CDR1 is SGHTA and CDR2 FQGNSA. Germline trimming cut 4 bases from V and 6 bases from J; bases unmatched to any gene: 5. This CDR3 is 15 amino acids long. The CDR3 nucleotides are TGTGCCAGCAGCTCCATAGCGGGGGGGTCCAATGAGCAGTTCTTC. This translates into CASSSIAGGSNEQFF.

The V call is TRBV5-1, the J call TRBJ2-5, with 13 positions matching TRBD2. This CDR3 is built from 16 residues. Germline-derived CDR1 and CDR2 are SGHRS and YFSETQ. With 2 bases clipped from V and 4 bases from J, the junction kept 5 bases outside the gene matches. The DNA of the CDR3 is TGCGCCAGCAGCTTAGGGACTAGCGGGGTGATAGAGACCCAGTACTTC. Protein product: CASSLGTSGVIETQYF.

The table lists this clone with a few counts. This chain uses TRBV16 with TRBJ1-6, with a tentative D call TRBD1 (6 bases). The CDR3 sequence is 17 residues long. Germline CDR1 is KGHSY and CDR2 is FQNENV. V was cut by 4 bases and J by 3 bases, with 16 bases left in between. Here the CDR3 DNA reads TGTGCCAGCAGCCCTTCCAGGGGTACGAACTATAATTCACCCCTCCACTTT. It specifies CASSPSRGTNYNSPLHF. The full variable domain, rest sourced from reference TRBV16 and TRBJ1-6, is GEEVAQTPKHLVRGEGQKAKLYCAPIKGHSYVFWYQQVLKNEFKFLISFQNENVFDETGMPKERFSAKCLPNSPCSLEIQATKLEDSAVYFCASSPSRGTNYNSPLHFGNGTRLTVT.

The chain combines TRBV12-3 or TRBV12-4 with TRBJ2-3; D is ambiguous. Deletions cut 5 bases from V and 5 bases from J, with 11 bases between. The CDR3 covers 13 residues. CDR3 sequence: CASSMKEKDTQYF. The CDR3 nucleotides are TGTGCCAGCAGTATGAAAGAGAAAGATACGCAGTATTTT.

This chain links TRBV15 with TRBJ2-3; possible D gene TRBD2, 6 bases. CDR3 size: 17 residues. The germline CDR1 and CDR2 sequences are LNHNV and YYDKDF (reference sequence). Trimming left V 0 bases short and J 3 bases short, with 16 bases between. CDR3 bases: TGTGCCACCAGCAGAGATGGGGTTAGTGCGGGGACAGATACGCAGTATTTT. Its protein is CATSRDGVSAGTDTQYF.

This CDR3 reads CTSSQAGGSTDTQYF. The CDR3 DNA sequence: TGCACCAGCAGCCAAGCGGGGGGTAGCACAGATACGCAGTATTTT. The rearrangement joins TRBV1 to TRBJ2-3; the tabulated D call, TRBD2, remains unverified against the DNA. TRBV1 is described as a pseudogene. The CDR3 loop spans 15 amino acids.

V usage is TRBV7-9 and J usage is TRBJ1-4; 8 bases fit TRBD1. Germline values: CDR1 SEHNR, CDR2 FQNEAQ (reference sequence). There are 15 residues in the CDR3. V lost 9 bases, J lost 8 bases, and 14 bases stayed unmatched. The CDR3 region has the DNA TGTGCCAGTCCCCGCCCGGTACAGGGGGGCGAAAAACTGTTTTTT. It is translated as CASPRPVQGGEKLFF.

V gene TRBV3-1 (or the pseudogene TRBV3-2) combines with J gene TRBJ1-1; 8 bases align to TRBD1. This CDR3 region has 17 residues. The germline V gene has CDR1 LGHDT and CDR2 YNNKEL (reference sequence). Germline trimming cut 4 bases from V and 1 base from J; bases unmatched to any gene: 11. The chain's CDR3 is CASSRSTPGTGNTEAFF. Here the CDR3 DNA reads TGTGCCAGCAGCCGCAGTACCCCCGGGACAGGGAACACTGAAGCTTTCTTT.